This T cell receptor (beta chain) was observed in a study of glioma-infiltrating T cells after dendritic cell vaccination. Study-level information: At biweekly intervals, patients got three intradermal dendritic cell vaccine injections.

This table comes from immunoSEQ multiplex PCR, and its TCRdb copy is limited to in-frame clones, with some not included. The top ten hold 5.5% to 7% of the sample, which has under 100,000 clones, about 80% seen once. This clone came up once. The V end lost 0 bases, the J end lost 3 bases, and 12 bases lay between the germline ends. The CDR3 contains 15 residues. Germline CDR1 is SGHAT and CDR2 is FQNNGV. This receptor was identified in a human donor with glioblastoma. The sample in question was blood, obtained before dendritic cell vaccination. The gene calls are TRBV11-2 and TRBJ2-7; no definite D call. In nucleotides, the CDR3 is TGTGCCAGCAGCTTAGATCTTCACCCGAGCTACGAGCAGTACTTC. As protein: CASSLDLHPSYEQYF.